This T cell receptor beta chain was retrieved from a study of read filtering for tumor transcriptome and immune sequencing. Comment on this clonotype: One base away lies a much larger clone, so this may be a sequencing read error.

From 300 to 450 ng of RNA, a library with molecular barcoded alpha/delta and beta/gamma adaptors was made. TCRdb used MiXCR to reprocess the reads, holding one entry per CDR3 protein. The sample has approximately 93,000 distinct CDR3 sequences; 20% to 25% are singletons. The receptor's source is a donor aged 40 or older with multiple myeloma. Sequencing was done on a sample of a population of CD138-negative cells sorted from bone marrow.

The DNA of the CDR3 is TGTGCCATCAGTGATCGCCAGAACGCCGGGGAGCTGTTTTTT. Its translation is CAISDRQNAGELFF. This sequence joins TRBV10-3 and TRBJ2-2, with D unclear. This CDR3 spans 14 amino acids. Germline CDR1 reads ENHRY; CDR2 reads SYGVKD.